Shown below are 2 T cell receptor beta chains from a single sample sequenced in a study of T-cell memory formation after mild COVID-19. TCRdb reprocessed the 5' RACE reads with MiXCR, giving one entry per CDR3 protein. This sample has more than 350,000 distinct CDR3 sequences, with more than 15% found just once. Sequencing was performed on PBMCs or a T cell subset sorted from them (not recorded which). The receptors were gathered from a man aged 18 to 30 who had mild COVID-19 (a few samples of this study predate the infection). Cell type and time point are not known.

This chain uses TRBV5-1 with TRBJ1-1, with TRBD1 as a possible D gene (6 bases). Germline lookup yields CDR1 SGHRS and CDR2 YFSETQ. Trimming pared 0 bases from V and 4 bases from J, leaving 16 bases between. The CDR3 covers 16 residues. CDR3 sequence reads: CASSLGAGAPTTEAFF. CDR3 nucleotide sequence: TGCGCCAGCAGCTTGGGGGCAGGGGCGCCGACCACTGAAGCTTTCTTT.

This chain joins TRBV4-1 and TRBJ1-3, with D unclear. Trimming pared 0 bases from V and 3 bases from J, leaving 12 bases between. The CDR3 loop spans 16 amino acids. Germline V gives CDR1 MGHRA, CDR2 YSYEKL. CDR3: CASSQEWQVGGNTIYF. The CDR3 region has the DNA TGCGCCAGCAGCCAAGAATGGCAGGTCGGTGGAAACACCATATATTTT.